The sequence of this TCR beta chain was determined in a study of blood T cell repertoires in COVID-19. Overall study context: Some COVID-19 samples were acute and others convalescent; all came from the United States, Italy and Spain. Sources were T cells, B-cell-depleted T cells, or PBMCs; the material itself was cDNA or gDNA.

V lost 4 bases to trimming and J lost 5 bases; unmatched junction nucleotides: 12. This CDR3 contains 15 residues. Germline V gene sequence: CDR1 SQVTM, CDR2 ANQGSEA. The authors' processing: Estimated nucleated cell counts came from reference gene primer amplification. Data came from immunoSEQ multiplex PCR; TCRdb stores just in-frame clones and leaves some out. V and J calls and clone size come straight from that table; D and trimming were deduced from the DNA. Among 130,000 to 150,000 clones listed, about 85% were seen once. The rearrangement uses TRBV29-1 and TRBJ1-1; 8 bases are a match to TRBD1. Sequencing used peripheral blood. The sequence was collected from a woman in her thirties or forties with active or convalescent COVID-19. DNA of the CDR3: TGCAGCGTTGGCTATCCAGGGGGCATCTGGACTGAAGCTTTCTTT. Protein product: CSVGYPGGIWTEAFF.